The 5 T cell receptor beta chains below all came from one sample that was sequenced in a study of blood T cell repertoires in COVID-19. Profiled with immunoSEQ multiplex PCR; TCRdb holds only in-frame clones, not every one. The table shows some 270,000 clones, with 85% to 90% occurring only once. The specimen was peripheral blood. These receptor sequences come from a woman in her sixties with COVID-19, enrolled during active disease.

This rearrangement joins TRBV7-2 to TRBJ1-2, with 9 bases identical to TRBD1. V shed 1 base and J 4 bases; nucleotides not matched to a gene: 4. Germline CDR1 is SGHTA and CDR2 is FQGNSA. The CDR3 consists of 15 residues. CDR3 bases: TGTGCCAGCAGCTTAGGGACAGGGGAGGTCTATGGCTACACCTTC. Its protein product is CASSLGTGEVYGYTF.

The V and J genes are TRBV12-5 and TRBJ1-3; the match to TRBD1 covers 9 bases. Germline trimming cut 5 bases from V and 0 bases from J; bases unmatched to any gene: 5. The CDR3 is 16 residues long. Germline V gives CDR1 LGHNT, CDR2 FRNRAP. The CDR3 bases are TGTGCTAGTGGTGCCACGGACAGGGGCTCTGGAAACACCATATATTTT. This codes for CASGATDRGSGNTIYF.

The chain combines TRBV10-2 with TRBJ2-4, with D possibly TRBD2 on 6 matching bases. Per germline, CDR1 WSHSY and CDR2 SAAADI. This CDR3 contains 14 residues. The germline V and J ends were trimmed by 10 bases and 0 bases, with 13 bases remaining between them. As DNA, the CDR3 is TGCGCCACTTCCTTAGCGGCAGCCAAAAACATTCAGTACTTC. Translation: CATSLAAAKNIQYF.

The rearrangement joins TRBV19 to TRBJ1-2; TRBD1 matches at 8 bases. V trimming: 7 bases; J trimming: 4 bases; junction bases outside the gene matches: 8. Per germline, CDR1 LNHDA and CDR2 SQIVND (reference sequence). The length of the CDR3 is 14 residues. This chain's CDR3 is CASTDWGTGYGYTF. CDR3 nucleotides: TGTGCCAGTACCGATTGGGGGACAGGCTATGGCTACACCTTC.

This clone was seen just once. The rearrangement links TRBV7-8 to TRBJ2-2; 10 bases are shared with TRBD2. Germline assignment: CDR1 SGHVS and CDR2 FQNEAQ. This CDR3 is built from 15 residues. Trimming took 5 bases from V and 8 from J; bases not matched to a gene: 8. As DNA, the CDR3 is TGTGCCAGCAGCCTGCTGACTAGCGGGCAGGGGGAGCTGTTTTTT. It translates to CASSLLTSGQGELFF.